The rows below give T cell receptor beta chains drawn from one sample of a study of blood T cell repertoires in COVID-19. Profiling relied on immunoSEQ multiplex PCR, and the TCRdb table lists in-frame clones only, not all of them. Among about 34,000 clones listed, 85% were seen once. Sequenced input: peripheral blood. These receptors were taken from a human donor with acute or convalescent COVID-19. The donor label of this sample is uncertain. Both conserved end residues are part of each CDR3. Each record gives: V gene, clone size, D gene, J gene, CDR3 DNA, CDR3 protein. A D gene is named only where the DNA matches it firmly. Size tells how often a clone was seen (once, few, many) or the class of an expanded clone, and some rows leave it out.

>TRBV7-8|-|TRBD2|TRBJ2-1
TGTGCCAGCAGCTTAGGGTCTAGCGGAACCTCCTACAATGAGCAGTTCTTC
CASSLGSSGTSYNEQFF
>TRBV15|-|TRBD1|TRBJ2-3
TGTGCCACCAGCAGAGGCTGGACAGGGATAACAGATACGCAGTATTTT
CATSRGWTGITDTQYF
>TRBV7-9|-|-|TRBJ2-7
TGTGCCAGCAGCGAGAGCTCCTACGAGCAGTACTTC
CASSESSYEQYF
>TRBV5-1|-|-|TRBJ1-2
TGCGCCAGCAGCTTTGGAGGGAGGAGCTACACCTTC
CASSFGGRSYTF
>TRBV13|-|-|TRBJ1-1
TGTGCCAGCAGCCTCAGAAAGAACACTGAAGCTTTCTTT
CASSLRKNTEAFF
>TRBV3-1/TRBV3-2|-|TRBD1|TRBJ2-1
TGTGCCAGCAGCCCAGTCCCGGGACAGGGCATTGAGCAGTTCTTC
CASSPVPGQGIEQFF
>TRBV28|-|-|TRBJ1-6
TGTGCCAGCAGTTCACCGACGGGAAAGAGGCACCTCCACTTT
CASSSPTGKRHLHF
>TRBV27|-|-|TRBJ2-7
TGTGCCAGCAGTTTGAGCCCGTCGGGGGAGCAGTACTTC
CASSLSPSGEQYF
>TRBV3-1/TRBV3-2|-|-|TRBJ1-4
TGTGCCAGCAGCCAAGGGACAGTGAATGAAAAACTGTTTTTT
CASSQGTVNEKLFF
>TRBV18|-|TRBD1|TRBJ1-5
TGTGCCAGCTCACCCCAGGGGGCTGGGGAGCCCCAGCATTTT
CASSPQGAGEPQHF
>TRBV7-7|once|TRBD2|TRBJ2-1
TGTGCCAGCAGCCTCACCGGGACTAGCAATGAGCAGTTCTTC
CASSLTGTSNEQFF
>TRBV5-4|-|TRBD2|TRBJ2-1
TGTGCCAGCAGCACTAGCGGGAGTCGTCTCTACAATGAGCAGTTCTTC
CASSTSGSRLYNEQFF
>TRBV14|-|TRBD1|TRBJ1-2
TGTGCCAGCAGCCAGGGGAGGACAGGGATCTATGGCTACACCTTC
CASSQGRTGIYGYTF
>TRBV11-3|-|-|TRBJ2-4
TGTGCCAGCCACGCAGGGGGGCCTGGTAAAAACATTCAGTACTTC
CASHAGGPGKNIQYF
>TRBV18|-|TRBD1|TRBJ1-1
TGTGCCAGCTCACCCGGGACAGGGTTGAATGAAGCTTTCTTT
CASSPGTGLNEAFF
>TRBV9|once|-|TRBJ2-3
TGTGCCAGCAGCGTAAACCCCTCGAGCGATACGCAGTATTTT
CASSVNPSSDTQYF
>TRBV5-1|-|-|TRBJ2-3
TGCGCCAGCAGCTTGGAGCAACGGGGGGCCAGCACAGATACGCAGTATTTT
CASSLEQRGASTDTQYF
>TRBV7-8|-|-|TRBJ1-1
TGTGCCAGCAGCTTAGGAAGCCCAGGGACTAAGACTGAAGCTTTCTTT
CASSLGSPGTKTEAFF
>TRBV18|-|-|TRBJ2-1
TGTGCCAGCTCACCCCAGTACAATGAGCAGTTCTTC
CASSPQYNEQFF
>TRBV19|-|-|TRBJ1-1
TGTGCCAGTAGTATTCAGGGATTTGCTGAAGCTTTCTTT
CASSIQGFAEAFF
>TRBV5-8|-|TRBD1|TRBJ2-2
TGTGCCAGCAGTTTCAGGGGGCGCCAGAACACCGGGGAGCTGTTTTTT
CASSFRGRQNTGELFF
>TRBV9|-|-|TRBJ1-2
TGTGCCAGCAGGAGGGCAGCCTATGGCTACACCTTC
CASRRAAYGYTF